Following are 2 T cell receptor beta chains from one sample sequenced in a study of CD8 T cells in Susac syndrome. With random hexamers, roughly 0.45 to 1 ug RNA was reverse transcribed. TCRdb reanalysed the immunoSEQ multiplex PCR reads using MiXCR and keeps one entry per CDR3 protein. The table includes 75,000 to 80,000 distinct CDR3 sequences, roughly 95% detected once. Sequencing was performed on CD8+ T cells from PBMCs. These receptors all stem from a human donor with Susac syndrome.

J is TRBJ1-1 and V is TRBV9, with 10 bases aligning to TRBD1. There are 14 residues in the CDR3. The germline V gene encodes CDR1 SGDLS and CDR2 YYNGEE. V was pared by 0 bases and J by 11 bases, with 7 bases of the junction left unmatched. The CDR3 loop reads CASSVEGTGVAAFF. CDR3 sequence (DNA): TGTGCCAGCAGCGTAGAGGGGACAGGGGTGGCGGCTTTCTTT.

DNA of the CDR3: TGTGCCAGCAGTTACTCGGACGAGCAGTACTTC. It specifies CASSYSDEQYF. The V call is TRBV6-6, the J call TRBJ2-7; no firm D call. CDR3 length equals 11 residues. V was cut by 0 bases and J by 5 bases, with 2 bases left in between. Per germline, CDR1 MNHNY and CDR2 SVGAGI (reference sequence).